This TCR beta chain was recovered during a study of blood T cell repertoires in COVID-19. At the level of the study: Acute and convalescent COVID-19 samples came from the United States, Italy and Spain. T cells, B-cell-depleted T cells, or PBMCs provided the cDNA or gDNA that served as material.

TCRdb keeps only in-frame clones here, not all; method: immunoSEQ multiplex PCR. This table has approximately 270,000 clones, around nine tenths appearing once. This receptor was obtained from a man between 18 and 29 years old with active or convalescent COVID-19. Input material: peripheral blood.

This CDR3 reads CASRLSGGLETQYF. In DNA form, the CDR3 reads TGCGCCAGCAGACTTAGCGGGGGTCTGGAGACCCAGTACTTC. V and J are TRBV5-1 and TRBJ2-5, with TRBD2 matching 9 bases. Germline CDR1 and CDR2: SGHRS and YFSETQ. V was clipped by 5 bases and J by 5 bases; unmatched bases: 7. The CDR3 is made up of 14 amino acids.